This passage covers 10 T cell receptor beta chains from one sample sequenced in a study of tumour-infiltrating T cells in Burkitt lymphoma. Data came from immunoSEQ multiplex PCR; TCRdb stores just in-frame clones and leaves some out. Of 11,000 to 15,000 clones listed, around 80% are singletons. Sequencing was carried out using tumor tissue. All receptors come from a human donor with diffuse large B-cell lymphoma.

The DNA of the CDR3 is TGCGCCAGCAGCGACAGGGCACACGGAGATGAGCAGTTCTTC. It codes for CASSDRAHGDEQFF. The chain has TRBV10-1 and TRBJ2-1; TRBD1 matches at 7 bases. The CDR3 totals 14 residues. The V and J ends lost 6 bases and 8 bases, in that order; junction bases with no gene match: 10. Germline V gene lookup returns CDR1 WNHNN and CDR2 SYGVQD (reference sequence).

The rearrangement joins TRBV7-9 to TRBJ2-3, with D perhaps matching TRBD2 (5 bases). Germline V CDR1 and CDR2: SEHNR, FQNEAQ (reference sequence). Trimming removed 6 bases at V and 4 bases at J, with 5 bases between. The CDR3 is 11 residues long. The DNA of the CDR3 is TGTGCCAGCAGACTAGCAGATACGCAGTATTTT. It is translated as CASRLADTQYF.

This clone is termed medium-sized. The chain links TRBV5-1 to TRBJ1-1; D gene uncertain. Germline V gene data show CDR1 as SGHRS and CDR2 as YFSETQ. V was shortened by 2 bases and J by 4 bases, with 12 bases between the two germline ends. This CDR3 spans 14 amino acids. CDR3 bases: TGCGCCAGCAGCTTTAAGACGGGATTCACTGAAGCTTTCTTT. Amino acid sequence: CASSFKTGFTEAFF.

The chain employs TRBV6-4 and TRBJ2-3; 8 bases match TRBD2. This CDR3 comprises 14 residues. V shed 6 bases and J 14 bases; nucleotides not matched to a gene: 16. Germline lookup yields CDR1 MRHNA and CDR2 SNTAGT. CDR3 residues: CASRRTPGGIRVYF. In DNA form, the CDR3 reads TGTGCCAGCAGGAGGACCCCGGGGGGGATACGCGTGTATTTT.

On this clone itself: One end of the junction varies from germline; a read error may be responsible. The CDR3: CASSVAGVYHEQFF. The CDR3, as DNA: TGTGCCAGCAGCGTAGCGGGAGTTTATCATGAGCAGTTCTTC. The V gene is TRBV7-9, the J gene TRBJ2-1, with 9 bases identical to TRBD2. Germline assignment: CDR1 SEHNR and CDR2 FQNEAQ (reference sequence). This CDR3 contains 14 residues.

This chain's CDR3 is CASSERIRDTEAFF. For the CDR3, the DNA is TGTGCCAGCAGTGAAAGGATACGGGACACTGAAGCTTTCTTT. V gene TRBV2 combines with J gene TRBJ1-1; D is unresolved. The V gene's germline CDR1 is SNHLY and CDR2 FYNNEI. With 2 bases removed from V and 3 bases from J, the gap between germline ends came to 10 bases. The CDR3 is 14 amino acids. Variable domain in full (rest from reference TRBV2 and TRBJ1-1): EPEVTQTPSHQVTQMGQEVILRCVPISNHLYFYWYRQILGQKVEFLVSFYNNEISEKSEIFDDQFSVERPDGSNFTLKIRSTKLEDSAMYFCASSERIRDTEAFFGQGTRLTVV.

The CDR3 sequence: CASSPRPGNTIYF. The DNA for the CDR3 is TGTGCCAGCAGCCCCAGGCCCGGAAACACCATATATTTT. V usage is TRBV7-2 and J usage is TRBJ1-3; D is uncertain. This CDR3 region has 13 residues. V lost 5 bases and J lost 4, with 9 bases in between. Looked up from germline, CDR1 is SGHTA and CDR2 is FQGNSA.

The rearrangement links TRBV25-1 to TRBJ1-1; D uncertain. V gave up 10 bases and J gave up 6 bases, with 12 bases separating them. The germline V gene encodes CDR1 MGHDK and CDR2 SYGVNS. This CDR3 region has 11 residues. The chain's CDR3 is CAIRKGPEAFF. Here the CDR3 DNA reads TGTGCCATAAGGAAAGGGCCTGAAGCTTTCTTT. Looking up the rest from reference TRBV25-1 and TRBJ1-1 gives the full variable domain: EADIYQTPRYLVIGTGKKITLECSQTMGHDKMYWYQQDPGMELHLIHYSYGVNSTEKGDLSSESTVSRIRTEHFPLTLESARPSHTSQYLCAIRKGPEAFFGQGTRLTVV.

This chain joins TRBV19 and TRBJ2-7; 15 bases match TRBD2. The germline V gene encodes CDR1 LNHDA and CDR2 SQIVND (reference sequence). The CDR3 runs to 16 residues. V lost 4 bases, J lost 3 bases, and 4 bases stayed unmatched. CDR3 in DNA: TGTGCCAGTAGTACGGGACTAGCGGGAGGTTTCTACGAGCAGTACTTC. The encoded protein is CASSTGLAGGFYEQYF.

In its sample, this clone ranks as medium-sized. J is TRBJ2-7 and V is TRBV5-1; 8 nucleotides line up with TRBD2. The length of the CDR3 is 15 residues. V lost 4 bases, J lost 2 bases, and 8 bases stayed unmatched. Germline loops: CDR1 SGHRS, CDR2 YFSETQ. CDR3 coding DNA: TGCGCCAGCAGCCGGACGCGGGAGGTGCCCTACGAGCAGTACTTC. As protein: CASSRTREVPYEQYF. The variable domain in full, completed from reference TRBV5-1 and TRBJ2-7, reads KAGVTQTPRYLIKTRGQQVTLSCSPISGHRSVSWYQQTPGQGLQFLFEYFSETQRNKGNFPGRFSGRQFSNSRSEMNVSTLELGDSALYLCASSRTREVPYEQYFGPGTRLTVT.